The entry below describes one TCR beta chain. This specimen comes from a study of blood T cell repertoires in COVID-19. The overall study: From T cells, B-cell-depleted T cells, or PBMCs came the material, which was cDNA or gDNA.

In the original processing: Amplification with reference gene primers provided the estimates of nucleated cell counts. Repertoires were generated with immunoSEQ multiplex PCR, while TCRdb's copy carries only in-frame clones and drops some. The DNA gave D and trimming, while V, J and clone size come from that table. The table records approximately 73,000 clones, 86% of them present only once. Sequencing used peripheral blood. The clonotype was recovered from an older woman with acute or convalescent COVID-19.

The CDR3: CASSLTAGDYNEQFF. In DNA, the CDR3 is TGTGCCAGCAGCCTCACGGCAGGGGATTACAATGAGCAGTTCTTC. V usage is TRBV9 and J usage is TRBJ2-1, with D maybe TRBD1 (6 bases). The V and J ends lost 4 bases and 4 bases respectively, with 15 bases between them. This CDR3 has 15 amino acids. In germline, CDR1 is SGDLS, CDR2 YYNGEE.